A selection of T cell receptor beta chains follows, all from one sample in a study of blood T cells in healthy people across ages. TCRdb passed the 5' RACE reads through MiXCR, listing each CDR3 protein once. Of some 760,000 distinct CDR3 sequences detected, approximately 25% appear once; the ten largest clones hold roughly a tenth. These data also formed part of another study, on T cells of mothers and their children.

The source material was blood. The receptors shown here come from a boy aged 5-17 years in good health. CDR3s include the opening cysteine and the closing phenylalanine or tryptophan. D genes are given only for firm matches. Clone size is shown for a subset of rows, as once, few, many or a class of expanded clone.

D gene	V gene	clone size	J gene	CDR3 protein	CDR3 DNA
NA	TRBV27	NA	TRBJ1-5	CASSLIGLSNQPQHF	TGTGCCAGCAGTTTAATCGGGCTTAGCAATCAGCCCCAGCATTTT
NA	TRBV11-2	NA	TRBJ2-7	CASRSYYEQYF	TGTGCCAGCAGGTCGTACTACGAGCAGTACTTC
NA	TRBV28	many	TRBJ2-7	CASSLGGLSYEQYF	TGTGCCAGCAGTTTAGGGGGGTTGTCCTACGAGCAGTACTTC
NA	TRBV5-1	NA	TRBJ2-1	CASSTGALPYNEQFF	TGCGCCAGCAGCACGGGGGCCCTGCCCTACAATGAGCAGTTCTTC
TRBD1	TRBV28	NA	TRBJ1-4	CASSKSDRGGEKLFF	TGTGCCAGCAGCAAATCGGACAGGGGCGGGGAAAAACTGTTTTTT
NA	TRBV29-1	few	TRBJ1-1	CSGSSGKTEAFF	TGCAGTGGGTCCTCCGGGAAGACTGAAGCTTTCTTT
NA	TRBV4-2	NA	TRBJ1-1	CASSPDLGGREAFF	TGTGCCAGCAGCCCAGACCTCGGGGGGAGGGAAGCTTTCTTT
TRBD2	TRBV4-1	NA	TRBJ2-7	CASSQVLTSGYEQYF	TGCGCCAGCAGCCAAGTATTGACTAGCGGCTACGAGCAGTACTTC
NA	TRBV28	NA	TRBJ1-1	CASSSLRTEAFF	TGTGCCAGCAGTTCGTTAAGAACTGAAGCTTTCTTT
NA	TRBV28	few	TRBJ2-7	CASSFEHNYEQYF	TGTGCCAGCAGTTTTGAACATAACTACGAGCAGTACTTC
TRBD2	TRBV19	few	TRBJ2-1	CASTLTSGGYNEQFF	TGTGCCAGTACCCTAACTAGCGGGGGTTACAATGAGCAGTTCTTC
NA	TRBV4-3	many	TRBJ2-6	CASSQDSGGSGANVLTF	TGCGCCAGCAGCCAAGATTCGGGCGGCTCTGGGGCCAACGTCCTGACTTTC
NA	TRBV6-1	NA	TRBJ1-5	CASRSGLDHSNQPQHF	TGTGCCAGCAGATCGGGGCTGGACCATAGCAATCAGCCCCAGCATTTT
TRBD1	TRBV12-3/TRBV12-4	NA	TRBJ1-1	CASSLDRGDMNTEAFF	TGTGCCAGCAGTTTAGACAGGGGCGACATGAACACTGAAGCTTTCTTT
TRBD1	TRBV3-1	few	TRBJ1-4	CASSQEGQGGEKLFF	TGTGCCAGCAGCCAAGAGGGACAGGGAGGTGAAAAACTGTTTTTT
NA	TRBV7-9	few	TRBJ1-5	CASSTGWGSNQPQHF	TGTGCCAGCAGCACAGGGTGGGGAAGCAATCAGCCCCAGCATTTT
NA	TRBV2	NA	TRBJ1-4	CASSESSASNEKLFF	TGTGCCAGCAGTGAATCATCCGCGAGTAATGAAAAACTGTTTTTT
NA	TRBV20-1	NA	TRBJ2-1	CSARGRSYNEQFF	TGCAGTGCTAGAGGCCGCTCCTACAATGAGCAGTTCTTC
NA	TRBV6-1	NA	TRBJ2-2	CASSGGTPHTGELFF	TGTGCCAGCAGTGGGGGCACACCTCACACCGGGGAGCTGTTTTTT
NA	TRBV7-2	NA	TRBJ1-1	CASSLVSTVLNTVAFF	TGTGCCAGCAGCTTAGTCTCGACAGTGTTGAACACTGTAGCTTTCTTT
NA	TRBV7-6	NA	TRBJ2-7	CASRKTTGEQYF	TGTGCCAGCAGAAAAACAACCGGCGAGCAGTACTTC
TRBD2	TRBV12-3/TRBV12-4	few	TRBJ2-1	CASTRTSPDNEQFF	TGTGCCAGCACACGGACTAGCCCCGACAATGAGCAGTTCTTC
NA	TRBV20-1	few	TRBJ1-1	CSAPSQKNTEAFF	TGCAGTGCCCCCTCCCAAAAGAACACTGAAGCTTTCTTT
NA	TRBV4-3	many	TRBJ2-3	CASSQEGSLDTQYF	TGCGCCAGCAGCCAAGAGGGCAGCCTAGATACGCAGTATTTT
TRBD1	TRBV7-9	NA	TRBJ1-1	CASSPRQGAWNTEAFF	TGTGCCAGCAGCCCGAGACAGGGGGCTTGGAACACTGAAGCTTTCTTT
TRBD1	TRBV4-3	few	TRBJ2-2	CASSQDGTGTGELFF	TGCGCCAGCAGCCAAGACGGGACAGGGACCGGGGAGCTGTTTTTT
NA	TRBV11-2	few	TRBJ2-1	CASSLKGYNEQFF	TGTGCCAGCAGCCTGAAGGGCTACAATGAGCAGTTCTTC
TRBD2	TRBV7-9	NA	TRBJ2-5	CASSSRLAGGPGTQYF	TGTGCCAGCAGCTCCCGACTAGCGGGAGGGCCCGGGACCCAGTACTTC
TRBD2	TRBV27	many	TRBJ2-7	CASSPRGSSYEQYF	TGTGCCAGCTCACCACGCGGGAGCTCCTACGAGCAGTACTTC
TRBD2	TRBV7-2	few	TRBJ2-1	CASSSYSTSGGSYNEQFF	TGTGCCAGCAGCTCCTACTCGACTAGCGGGGGCTCCTACAATGAGCAGTTCTTC
NA	TRBV15	few	TRBJ1-6	CATGRAGISPLHF	TGTGCCACCGGAAGAGCAGGGATTTCACCCCTCCACTTT
NA	TRBV11-1	NA	TRBJ2-5	CAYLAGVEETQYF	TGTGCCTATTTGGCAGGGGTGGAGGAGACCCAGTACTTC